This TCR beta chain was retrieved from a study of blood T cell repertoires in COVID-19 (dated by TCRdb to 2018 to 2020). In terms of the full investigation: Collaborator samples came from the United States, Italy and Spain and covered acute and convalescent phases of COVID-19. A freely available public database, intended as a resource for researchers studying the immune response to SARS-CoV-2, is where the repertoires were released. Samples came from the ongoing ImmuneRACE study (first 160 participants) plus 1,254 subjects from 6 global collaborators. The material from the prospective study consisted of cDNA or gDNA derived from T cells, B-cell-depleted T cells, or PBMCs. The sample metadata nearly always contained a de-identified subject ID, COVID-19 status, age in years and sex. Where available, HLA class I and class II types were taken from metadata supplied by the sample provider and were not determined by assay-based typing. The dataset comprised deeply sampled blood TCRbeta repertoires from subjects exposed to, actively infected with, or recovered from COVID-19.

Collaborating institutions collected whole blood in K2EDTA tubes following their own protocols. For TCRbeta analysis, collaborators shipped samples in one of three forms: frozen whole blood, isolated PBMCs, or DNA extracted from either of those sample types. About this clone: The antigen it recognizes is unknown. No base quality information exists; no much larger clone differs at one position.

The immunoSEQ Assay, a bias-controlled multiplex PCR, was used to amplify TCRbeta CDR3 regions from genomic DNA. As for the original processing: Within the assay, amplification of reference gene primers was used to estimate how many nucleated cells each sample contained. To quantify the absolute abundance of each unique TCRbeta CDR3 rearrangement, sequence reads were collapsed and filtered. For each sample, productive Simpson clonality was calculated by taking the square root of Simpson's diversity index across productive rearrangements. TCRdb's version of the immuneACCESS table is confined to in-frame rearrangements and falls short of the full clone set. An unresolved V gene accounts for under half of the shortfall where checked; the remainder is of unknown origin. The DNA was the basis for D and trimming; V, J and clone size are from that table. The sample table holds about 99,000 clones, of which 80% to 85% were seen once. The top ten hold just under 2% of the sample.

CDR1 and CDR2 are read off the germline V gene (reference sequence) as GTSNPN and SVGIG. The junction shows trimming of 3 bases on V and 8 bases on J, plus 13 bases between the germline ends. Reading from cysteine to phenylalanine, the CDR3 counts 12 amino acids. The only DNA kept is the CDR3, 36 bases in frame from the first base. On the study overall, not on this receptor specifically: The amount of clinical and demographic metadata varied by source and participant and was provided uncurated.

The receptor was isolated from a man in his 70s with active or convalescent COVID-19. The sample comprised peripheral blood. The V gene is TRBV30 and the J gene is TRBJ1-2, with an unclear D gene assignment. For the CDR3, the sequence is CAWRATGWGYTF. In nucleotide form, the sequence is TGTGCCTGGAGGGCCACGGGTTGGGGCTACACCTTC.